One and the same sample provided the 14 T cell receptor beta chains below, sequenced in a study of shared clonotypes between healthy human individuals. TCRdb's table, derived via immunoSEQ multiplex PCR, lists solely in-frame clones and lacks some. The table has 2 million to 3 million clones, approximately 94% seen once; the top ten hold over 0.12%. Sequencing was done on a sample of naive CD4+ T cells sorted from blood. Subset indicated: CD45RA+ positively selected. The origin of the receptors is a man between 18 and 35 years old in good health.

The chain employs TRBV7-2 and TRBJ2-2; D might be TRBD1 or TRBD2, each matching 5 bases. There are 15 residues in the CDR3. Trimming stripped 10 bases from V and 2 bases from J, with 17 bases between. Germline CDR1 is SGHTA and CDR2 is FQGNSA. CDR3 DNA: TGTGCCACCGCCCGGGGCAGGCAAAACACCGGGGAGCTGTTTTTT. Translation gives CATARGRQNTGELFF.

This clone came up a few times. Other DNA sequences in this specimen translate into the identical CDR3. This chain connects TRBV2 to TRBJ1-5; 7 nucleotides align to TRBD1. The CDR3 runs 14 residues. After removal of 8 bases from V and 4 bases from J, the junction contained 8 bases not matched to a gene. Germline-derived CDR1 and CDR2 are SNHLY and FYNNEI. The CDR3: CASSKGTDNQPQHF. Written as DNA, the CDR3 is TGTGCCAGCTCCAAGGGGACAGATAATCAGCCCCAGCATTTT.

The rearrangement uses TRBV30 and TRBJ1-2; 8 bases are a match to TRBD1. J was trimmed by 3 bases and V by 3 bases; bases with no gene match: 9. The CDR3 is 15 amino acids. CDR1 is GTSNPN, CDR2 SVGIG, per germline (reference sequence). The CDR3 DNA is TGTGCCTGGAGGGGTCCGGGACAGGCCTACTATGGCTACACCTTC. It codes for CAWRGPGQAYYGYTF.

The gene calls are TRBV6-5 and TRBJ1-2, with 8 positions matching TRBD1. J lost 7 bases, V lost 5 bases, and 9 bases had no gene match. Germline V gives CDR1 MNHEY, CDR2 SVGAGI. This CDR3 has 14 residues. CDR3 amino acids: CASSTGQGRGGYTF. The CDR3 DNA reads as TGTGCCAGCAGTACAGGACAGGGTCGAGGTGGCTACACCTTC.

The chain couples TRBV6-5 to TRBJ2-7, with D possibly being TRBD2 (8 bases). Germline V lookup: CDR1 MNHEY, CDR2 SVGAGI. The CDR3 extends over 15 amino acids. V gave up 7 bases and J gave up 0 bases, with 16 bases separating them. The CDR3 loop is CASKREGTVSYEQYF. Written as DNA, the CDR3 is TGTGCCAGCAAACGGGAGGGGACAGTCTCCTACGAGCAGTACTTC.

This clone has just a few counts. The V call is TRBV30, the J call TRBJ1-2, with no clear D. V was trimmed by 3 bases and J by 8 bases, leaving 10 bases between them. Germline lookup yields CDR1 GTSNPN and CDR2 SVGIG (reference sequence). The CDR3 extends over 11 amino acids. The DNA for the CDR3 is TGTGCCTGGAGCGCTGCAGTGGGCTACACCTTC. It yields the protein CAWSAAVGYTF.

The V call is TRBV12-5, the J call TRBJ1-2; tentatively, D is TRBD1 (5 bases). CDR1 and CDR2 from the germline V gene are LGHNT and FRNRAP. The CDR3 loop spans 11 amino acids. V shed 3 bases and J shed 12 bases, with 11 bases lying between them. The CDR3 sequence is CASGLMRGNTF. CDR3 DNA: TGTGCTAGTGGTTTAATGAGGGGAAACACCTTC. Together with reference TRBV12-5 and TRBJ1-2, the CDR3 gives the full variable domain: DARVTQTPRHKVTEMGQEVTMRCQPILGHNTVFWYRQTMMQGLELLAYFRNRAPLDDSGMPKDRFSAEMPDATLATLKIQPSEPRDSAVYFCASGLMRGNTFGSGTRLTVV.

The CDR3 nucleotides read TGTGCCAGCAGCTCGACGGACAGGGGCTACTACTCTGGAAACACCATATATTTT. Translating gives CASSSTDRGYYSGNTIYF. The V and J genes are TRBV7-2 and TRBJ1-3; 9 bases agree with TRBD1. J gave up 0 bases and V 4 bases, and 10 bases lay outside the gene matches. This CDR3 is 18 amino acids long. Looked up from germline, CDR1 is SGHTA and CDR2 is FQGNSA.

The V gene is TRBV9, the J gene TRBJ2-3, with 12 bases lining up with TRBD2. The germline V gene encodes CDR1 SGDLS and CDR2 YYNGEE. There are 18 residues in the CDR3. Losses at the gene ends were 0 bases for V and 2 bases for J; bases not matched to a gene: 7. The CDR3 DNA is TGTGCCAGCAGCGTAGGGCTAGCGGGGGGGCAGGTCACAGATACGCAGTATTTT. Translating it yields CASSVGLAGGQVTDTQYF.

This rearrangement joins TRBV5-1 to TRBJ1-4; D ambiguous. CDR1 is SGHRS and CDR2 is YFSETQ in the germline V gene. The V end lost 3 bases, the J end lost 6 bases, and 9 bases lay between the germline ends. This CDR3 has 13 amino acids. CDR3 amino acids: CASSSVSHEKLFF. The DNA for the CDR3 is TGCGCCAGCAGCTCCGTATCTCATGAAAAACTGTTTTTT.

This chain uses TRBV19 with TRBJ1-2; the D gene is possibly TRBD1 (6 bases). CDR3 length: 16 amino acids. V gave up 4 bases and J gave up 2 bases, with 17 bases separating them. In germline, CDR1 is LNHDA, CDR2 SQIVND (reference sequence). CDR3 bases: TGTGCCAGTAGTACTCAAACCGGGACACTCAACTATGGCTACACCTTC. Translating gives CASSTQTGTLNYGYTF.

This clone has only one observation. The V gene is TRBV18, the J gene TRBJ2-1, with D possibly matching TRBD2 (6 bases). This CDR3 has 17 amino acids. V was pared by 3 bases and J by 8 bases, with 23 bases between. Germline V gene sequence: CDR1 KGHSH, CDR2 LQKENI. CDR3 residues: CASSPEISGNRGDEQFF. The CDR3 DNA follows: TGTGCCAGCTCACCGGAGATTAGCGGCAATAGAGGCGATGAGCAGTTCTTC. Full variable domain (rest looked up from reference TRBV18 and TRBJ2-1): NAGVMQNPRHLVRRRGQEARLRCSPMKGHSHVYWYRQLPEEGLKFMVYLQKENIIDESGMPKERFSAEFPKEGPSILRIQQVVRGDSAAYFCASSPEISGNRGDEQFFGPGTRLTVL.

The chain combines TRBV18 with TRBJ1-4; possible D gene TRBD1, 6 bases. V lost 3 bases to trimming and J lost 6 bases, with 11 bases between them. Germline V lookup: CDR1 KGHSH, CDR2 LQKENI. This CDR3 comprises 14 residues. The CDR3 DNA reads TGTGCCAGCTCACCTCAGGGGAATGATGAAAAACTGTTTTTT. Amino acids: CASSPQGNDEKLFF.

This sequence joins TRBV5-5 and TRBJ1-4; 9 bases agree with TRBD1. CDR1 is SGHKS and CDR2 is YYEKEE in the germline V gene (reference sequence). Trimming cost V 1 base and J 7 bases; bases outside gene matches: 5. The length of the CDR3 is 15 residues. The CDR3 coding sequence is TGTGCCAGCAGCTTGCTAACAGGGGGCGGTGAAAAACTGTTTTTT. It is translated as CASSLLTGGGEKLFF.